The clone carrying this T cell receptor (beta chain) occurred a few times. From RNA transcripts, TCR beta CDR3 regions were amplified. The HTBI primer set was used in a first-round RT-PCR of the TCR CDR3. TCRdb reprocessed the multiplex PCR reads via MiXCR and lists one record per CDR3 protein. The sample consists of 490,000 or so distinct CDR3 sequences, around 50% of them appearing once. These data come from a study of T cells in Graves' hyperthyroidism and ophthalmopathy. Exclusions: uncontrolled infection, other autoimmune disease, pregnancy, lactation. Input material: peripheral blood or thyroid tissue (not recorded which). This receptor was obtained from an adult woman with Graves' disease, either hyperthyroidism or ophthalmopathy (not recorded which).

CDR3 amino acids: CSARGWNGYTF. CDR3 coding DNA: TGCAGTGCTAGAGGATGGAATGGCTACACCTTC. The V and J genes are TRBV20-1 and TRBJ1-2; D is uncertain. V was clipped by 1 base and J by 6 bases, with 6 bases between them. CDR3 size: 11 residues. Germline lookup yields CDR1 DFQATT and CDR2 SNEGSKA (reference sequence).